What follows describes a single T cell receptor (beta chain). The CDR3 is made up of 15 amino acids. The V gene's germline CDR1 is GTSNPN and CDR2 SVGIG (reference sequence). Trimming pared 4 bases from V and 1 base from J, leaving 16 bases between. The data are from a study of blood T cell repertoires in COVID-19. Profiled with immunoSEQ multiplex PCR; TCRdb holds only in-frame clones, not every one. This sample has 150,000 to 200,000 clones, with approximately 87% found just once. This receptor was identified in a woman younger than 35 who had recovered from COVID-19. Material for sequencing was peripheral blood. The chain joins TRBV30 to TRBJ1-1; D is unclear. In DNA form, the CDR3 reads TGTGCCTGGAACCCGGGGAGGACGGCGAACACTGAAGCTTTCTTT. Amino acid sequence: CAWNPGRTANTEAFF.